The 5 T cell receptor beta chains below come from one sample, sequenced in a study of cytomegalovirus exposure and HLA in healthy donors (dated by TCRdb to about 2017). The library was obtained by the immunoSEQ multiplex PCR assay. For the multiplex PCR, a mixture combining 60 forward primers for TCR Vbeta segments and 13 reverse primers for TCR Jbeta segments was used. The source is immuneACCESS, and TCRdb retained only in-frame sequences with V and J called. Part of the clones is not carried over; for the studies checked, unresolved V genes explain less than half of this, and the remainder is unexplained. Here the sample has 150,000 to 200,000 clones; approximately 84% occur a single time. The ten most abundant clones make up roughly 2.2% of the sample. Sequencing was performed on PBMCs. Receptor source: a young man in good health and CMV-seropositive.

The chain links TRBV5-1 to TRBJ1-1; 7 nucleotides match TRBD1. The V gene end was trimmed by 4 bases and the J gene end by 4 bases; junction bases not matched to a gene: 7. The CDR3 loop spans 14 amino acids. Germline CDR1 SGHRS, CDR2 YFSETQ. CDR3 bases: TGCGCCAGCAGCACGGGACAGTTTCCCACTGAAGCTTTCTTT. Residues: CASSTGQFPTEAFF.

V and J are TRBV6-4 and TRBJ1-2; D perhaps matches TRBD1 (5 bases). From germline, CDR1 is MRHNA and CDR2 SNTAGT. V lost 0 bases and J 4 bases, leaving 18 bases between the germline ends. CDR3 length equals 17 residues. CDR3: CASSDSGGDGSFYGYTF. The CDR3 DNA reads TGTGCCAGCAGTGACTCGGGCGGGGACGGTAGCTTCTATGGCTACACCTTC.

In this sample, this clone turned up once. V is TRBV19 and J is TRBJ2-2; 7 positions agree with TRBD1. The CDR3 covers 15 residues. Germline V CDR1 and CDR2: LNHDA, SQIVND (reference sequence). Trimming removed 5 bases from V and 4 bases from J; junction bases left unmatched: 7. CDR3 region: CASSPGTVSTGELFF. The CDR3 DNA follows: TGTGCCAGTAGTCCGGGGACAGTATCCACCGGGGAGCTGTTTTTT.

This CDR3 reads CASSLGTAGNTIYF. CDR3 DNA sequence: TGTGCCAGCAGCTTAGGGACAGCTGGAAACACCATATATTTT. The rearrangement uses TRBV5-6 and TRBJ1-3, with TRBD1 matching over 7 bases. CDR3 length equals 14 residues. Germline loops: CDR1 SGHDT, CDR2 YYEEEE. Trimming took 2 bases from V and 2 from J; bases not matched to a gene: 1.

The rearrangement links TRBV7-9 to TRBJ2-5, with D perhaps matching TRBD1 (6 bases). CDR1 and CDR2 (germline): SEHNR, FQNEAQ (reference sequence). CDR3 length: 14 amino acids. The germline V and J ends were trimmed by 0 bases and 4 bases, with 9 bases remaining between them. The CDR3 bases are TGTGCCAGCAGCTTAGCCAGGGGCGGAGAGACCCAGTACTTC. The encoded protein is CASSLARGGETQYF.